A selection of T cell receptor beta chains follows, all from one sample in a study of early T cells in non-severe SARS-CoV-2 infection. One entry per CDR3 protein results from TCRdb running MiXCR on the 5' RACE reads. Of over 85,000 distinct CDR3 sequences in the sample, around 12% were seen once. The sample consisted of whole blood. Receptors originate from an adult who was a healthcare worker with PCR-confirmed SARS-CoV-2 infection or an uninfected control (not recorded which). Both conserved end residues are part of each CDR3. The D gene is left open where the match is weak. Size is omitted from some rows. Given values are once, few, many or a class for expanded clones.

D: NA; J: TRBJ1-2; size: NA; V: TRBV2; DNA: TGTGCCAGCAGACAGGATCTTGGAGGCTACACCTTC; CDR3: CASRQDLGGYTF
D: NA; J: TRBJ1-1; size: NA; V: TRBV2; DNA: TGTGCCAGCAGTTACCTTCAGAACACTGAAGCTTTCTTT; CDR3: CASSYLQNTEAFF
D: TRBD2; J: TRBJ2-4; size: NA; V: TRBV7-8; DNA: TGTGCCAGCAGCTTAGTAGCGGGGGCCAAAAACATTCAGTACTTC; CDR3: CASSLVAGAKNIQYF
D: NA; J: TRBJ1-5; size: many; V: TRBV19; DNA: TGTGCCAGTAGTATCTATGGGGAATCCGGTCAGCCCCAGCATTTT; CDR3: CASSIYGESGQPQHF
D: NA; J: TRBJ2-1; size: many; V: TRBV6-2/TRBV6-3; DNA: TGTGCCAGCAGCCTGATTGGGGAGCAGTTCTTC; CDR3: CASSLIGEQFF
D: TRBD1; J: TRBJ2-7; size: many; V: TRBV12-3/TRBV12-4; DNA: TGTGCCAGCAGTCGGCGGGACAGGGGGATTTTCGAGCAGTACTTC; CDR3: CASSRRDRGIFEQYF
D: NA; J: TRBJ2-2; size: NA; V: TRBV3-1; DNA: TGTGCCAGCAGTCGGACTCCCGCGAACACCGGGGAGCTGTTTTTT; CDR3: CASSRTPANTGELFF
D: TRBD2; J: TRBJ2-1; size: NA; V: TRBV30; DNA: TGTGCCTGGCGGACTAGCGGGGACAATGAGCAGTTCTTC; CDR3: CAWRTSGDNEQFF
D: NA; J: TRBJ1-6; size: NA; V: TRBV28; DNA: TGTGCCAGCATCCCCGGGAGAAATTCACCCCTCCACTTT; CDR3: CASIPGRNSPLHF
D: TRBD1; J: TRBJ1-2; size: many; V: TRBV30; DNA: TGTGCCTGGAGAGGGACAGGGAAGGAGAACTATGGCTACACCTTC; CDR3: CAWRGTGKENYGYTF
D: NA; J: TRBJ1-6; size: NA; V: TRBV21-1; DNA: TGTGCCAGCAGCGAAAAGACAGGGCCTTATCGAGGGAATAATGGTTCACCCCTCCACTTT; CDR3: CASSEKTGPYRGNNGSPLHF
D: NA; J: TRBJ2-1; size: NA; V: TRBV24-1; DNA: TGTGCCACCAGTGAAGGGGGATCCCCTTACAATGAGCAGTTCTTC; CDR3: CATSEGGSPYNEQFF
D: NA; J: TRBJ1-5; size: many; V: TRBV5-8; DNA: TGTGCCAGCAGCTATGGACCTCCGATGGGTCAGCCCCAGCATTTT; CDR3: CASSYGPPMGQPQHF
D: NA; J: TRBJ2-1; size: NA; V: TRBV6-1; DNA: TGTGCCAGCAGGGGGGACGCCAGGGCCTACAATGAGCAGTTCTTC; CDR3: CASRGDARAYNEQFF
D: NA; J: TRBJ1-5; size: many; V: TRBV19; DNA: TGTGCCAGTAGCCCGGGGGGGCCCCAGCATTTT; CDR3: CASSPGGPQHF
D: TRBD1; J: TRBJ2-3; size: few; V: TRBV7-2; DNA: TGTGCCAGCAGCTTCAGGACAGGAAGAACAGATACGCAGTATTTT; CDR3: CASSFRTGRTDTQYF
D: NA; J: TRBJ2-7; size: few; V: TRBV5-1; DNA: TGCGCCAGCAGCTATGGATCCTACGAGCAGTACTTC; CDR3: CASSYGSYEQYF
D: NA; J: TRBJ2-1; size: many; V: TRBV4-3; DNA: TGCGCCACCAGTGAGACCGGGGGTTACAATGAGCAGTTCTTC; CDR3: CATSETGGYNEQFF
D: NA; J: TRBJ2-1; size: NA; V: TRBV20-1; DNA: TGCAGTGCTAGAGTGGGGGGCGGGAGAGAGTCCTACAATGAGCAGTTCTTC; CDR3: CSARVGGGRESYNEQFF
D: NA; J: TRBJ1-2; size: NA; V: TRBV27; DNA: TGTGCCAGCAGTTTGAACCCGAACTATGGCTACACCTTC; CDR3: CASSLNPNYGYTF
D: NA; J: TRBJ2-3; size: few; V: TRBV5-1; DNA: TGCGCCAGCAGGAGGGAAAGCGGCACAGATACGCAGTATTTT; CDR3: CASRRESGTDTQYF
D: TRBD1; J: TRBJ2-7; size: NA; V: TRBV20-1; DNA: TGCAGTGCTAGCCTTACAGGGGCCTACGAGCAGTACTTC; CDR3: CSASLTGAYEQYF
D: NA; J: TRBJ2-3; size: NA; V: TRBV5-1; DNA: TGCGCCAGCAGCTCGAGGACTAGCACAGATACGCAGTATTTT; CDR3: CASSSRTSTDTQYF
D: NA; J: TRBJ2-1; size: NA; V: TRBV6-6; DNA: TGTGCCAGCAGTACTAGTCTCCATGAGCAGTTCTTC; CDR3: CASSTSLHEQFF
D: NA; J: TRBJ2-5; size: few; V: TRBV10-3; DNA: TGTGCCATCAGTGCCGGGGGATCTACGGAGACCCAGTACTTC; CDR3: CAISAGGSTETQYF
D: NA; J: TRBJ2-7; size: few; V: TRBV5-1; DNA: TGCGCCAGCAGCCCGGGGGCCTCCCCCTACGAGCAGTACTTC; CDR3: CASSPGASPYEQYF
D: NA; J: TRBJ2-1; size: few; V: TRBV7-8; DNA: TGTGCCAGCAGCTTAGCTCGAGTTTCCTACAATGAGCAGTTCTTC; CDR3: CASSLARVSYNEQFF
D: NA; J: TRBJ2-7; size: many; V: TRBV7-2; DNA: TGTGCCAGCAGCTTAGTCGCCAACTCCTACGAGCAGTACTTC; CDR3: CASSLVANSYEQYF
D: NA; J: TRBJ1-1; size: many; V: TRBV5-4; DNA: TGTGCCAGCAGCCAAACCGGGACGGGGAACACTGAAGCTTTCTTT; CDR3: CASSQTGTGNTEAFF
D: TRBD1; J: TRBJ1-6; size: few; V: TRBV27; DNA: TGTGCCAGCAGTCCCCGGACAGGGAGTTCACCCCTCCACTTT; CDR3: CASSPRTGSSPLHF
D: NA; J: TRBJ2-1; size: once; V: TRBV9; DNA: TGTGTCAGCAGCAAAGGTGGGGGCCTTTACAATGAGCAGTTCTTC; CDR3: CVSSKGGGLYNEQFF
D: NA; J: TRBJ1-1; size: few; V: TRBV6-2/TRBV6-3; DNA: TGTGCCAGCAGTTACTACCCCGAGGTCACTGAAGCTTTCTTT; CDR3: CASSYYPEVTEAFF
D: NA; J: TRBJ1-5; size: few; V: TRBV21-1; DNA: TGTGCCAGCAGGGACCTACACTGGAGCCAGCCCCAGCATTTT; CDR3: CASRDLHWSQPQHF
D: TRBD1; J: TRBJ2-7; size: few; V: TRBV20-1; DNA: TGCAGTGCTAGACCCGGGACAGGGAACCACGAGCAGTACTTC; CDR3: CSARPGTGNHEQYF
D: NA; J: TRBJ1-5; size: few; V: TRBV20-1; DNA: TGCAGTGCCTCGAAGGGTGCGACCAATCAGCCCCAGCATTTT; CDR3: CSASKGATNQPQHF
D: TRBD2; J: TRBJ2-1; size: many; V: TRBV7-6; DNA: TGTGCCAGCAGCAGAGCCGGGACTAGCGGGAGGGCCGTCCAGAATGAGCAGTTCTTC; CDR3: CASSRAGTSGRAVQNEQFF
D: TRBD1; J: TRBJ2-5; size: many; V: TRBV4-3; DNA: TGCGCCAGCAGCCAAGATTTAGGGACAGGGGTTTACGGAGAGACCCAGTACTTC; CDR3: CASSQDLGTGVYGETQYF
D: TRBD2; J: TRBJ2-1; size: many; V: TRBV18; DNA: TGTGCCAGCTCACCACTAGCGGGCAATGAGCAGTTCTTC; CDR3: CASSPLAGNEQFF
D: NA; J: TRBJ1-1; size: NA; V: TRBV6-6; DNA: TGTGCCAGCAGTTATCCGGACGGTGAGAACACTGAAGCTTTCTTT; CDR3: CASSYPDGENTEAFF
D: NA; J: TRBJ2-3; size: NA; V: TRBV5-4; DNA: TGTGCCAGCAGCTTGGTGGACCCTCCTACGCAGTATTTT; CDR3: CASSLVDPPTQYF
D: NA; J: TRBJ1-5; size: many; V: TRBV7-8; DNA: TGTGCCAGCAGCTTACTAGGTACATATCAGCCCCAGCATTTT; CDR3: CASSLLGTYQPQHF
D: TRBD1; J: TRBJ1-5; size: few; V: TRBV7-9; DNA: TGTGCCAGCAGCTTAGGAATGGACAGGGGCAATCAGCCCCAGCATTTT; CDR3: CASSLGMDRGNQPQHF
D: TRBD2; J: TRBJ2-1; size: NA; V: TRBV6-1; DNA: TGTGCCAGCAGTGAACGACTAGCGGGAGTCAATGAGCAGTTCTTC; CDR3: CASSERLAGVNEQFF
D: NA; J: TRBJ2-5; size: once; V: TRBV29-1; DNA: TGCAGCGCGGGAGAGACCCAGTACTTC; CDR3: CSAGETQYF